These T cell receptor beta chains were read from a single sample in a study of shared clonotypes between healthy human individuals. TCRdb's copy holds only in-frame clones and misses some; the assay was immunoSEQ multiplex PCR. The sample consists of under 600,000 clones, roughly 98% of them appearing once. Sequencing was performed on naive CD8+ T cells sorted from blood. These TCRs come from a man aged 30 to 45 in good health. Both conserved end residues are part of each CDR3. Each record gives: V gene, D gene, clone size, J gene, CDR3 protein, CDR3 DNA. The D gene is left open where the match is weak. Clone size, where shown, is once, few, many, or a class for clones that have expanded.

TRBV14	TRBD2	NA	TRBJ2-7	CASSQGLGREDYEQYF	TGTGCCAGCAGCCAAGGGTTGGGGCGGGAGGATTACGAGCAGTACTTC
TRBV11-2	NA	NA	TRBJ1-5	CASSSFPGRNQPQHF	TGTGCCAGCAGCTCCTTCCCAGGGCGCAATCAGCCCCAGCATTTT
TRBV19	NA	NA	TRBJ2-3	CASSPGLLSSTDTQYF	TGTGCCAGTAGTCCGGGACTCTTATCTAGCACAGATACGCAGTATTTT
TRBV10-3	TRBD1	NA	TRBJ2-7	CAISESSRDRGYEQYF	TGTGCCATCAGTGAGTCGAGCAGGGACAGGGGCTACGAGCAGTACTTC
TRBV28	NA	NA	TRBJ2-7	CASSLEDSYEQYF	TGTGCCAGCAGTTTAGAGGACTCCTACGAGCAGTACTTC
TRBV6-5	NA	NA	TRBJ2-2	CASSYSGDITGELFF	TGTGCCAGCAGTTACTCTGGAGACATTACGGGGGAGCTGTTTTTT
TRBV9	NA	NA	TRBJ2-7	CASSVIPRGVSYEQYF	TGTGCCAGCAGCGTAATCCCTAGGGGGGTCTCCTACGAGCAGTACTTC
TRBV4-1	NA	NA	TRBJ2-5	CASSQEVVFGAETQYF	TGCGCCAGCAGCCAAGAGGTGGTTTTTGGGGCCGAGACCCAGTACTTC
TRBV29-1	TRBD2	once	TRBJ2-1	CSAGADSGRLGYNEQFF	TGCAGCGCCGGGGCCGATAGCGGGAGGTTGGGCTACAATGAGCAGTTCTTC
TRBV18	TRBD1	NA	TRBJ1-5	CASSGQENNSNQPQHF	TGTGCCAGCTCAGGACAGGAAAATAATAGCAATCAGCCCCAGCATTTT
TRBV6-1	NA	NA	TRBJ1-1	CASSENVVADRKAFF	TGTGCCAGCAGTGAAAATGTGGTGGCAGATAGGAAAGCTTTCTTT
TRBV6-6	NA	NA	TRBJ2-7	CASSIGTTYEQYF	TGTGCCAGCAGCATCGGGACGACCTACGAGCAGTACTTC
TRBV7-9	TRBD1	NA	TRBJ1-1	CASSPVTGDLGNTEAFF	TGTGCCAGCAGCCCCGTAACAGGGGACCTGGGGAACACTGAAGCTTTCTTT
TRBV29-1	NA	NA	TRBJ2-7	CSVAGEHEQYF	TGCAGCGTTGCTGGGGAACACGAGCAGTACTTC
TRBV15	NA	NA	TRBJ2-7	CATSGSYEQYF	TGTGCCACCAGCGGCAGCTACGAGCAGTACTTC
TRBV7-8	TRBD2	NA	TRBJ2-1	CASSSGTSGINEQFF	TGTGCCAGCAGCTCAGGGACTAGCGGAATCAATGAGCAGTTCTTC
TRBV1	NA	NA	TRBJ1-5	CTSSQPTGFQPQHF	TGCACCAGCAGCCAACCTACAGGGTTTCAGCCCCAGCATTTT
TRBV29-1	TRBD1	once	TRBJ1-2	CSVEDREGYTF	TGCAGCGTTGAGGACAGGGAGGGCTACACCTTC
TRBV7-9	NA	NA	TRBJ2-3	CASSFPSQPGTDTQYF	TGTGCCAGCAGCTTTCCCAGCCAGCCCGGCACAGATACGCAGTATTTT
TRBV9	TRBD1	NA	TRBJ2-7	CASSVGGQVGYEQYF	TGTGCCAGCAGCGTAGGGGGACAGGTTGGCTACGAGCAGTACTTC
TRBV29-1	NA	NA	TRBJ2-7	CSVVYSYSYEQYF	TGCAGCGTGGTATATAGCTACTCCTACGAGCAGTACTTC
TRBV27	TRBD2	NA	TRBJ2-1	CASRLGTSGSWGNEQFF	TGTGCCAGCAGATTGGGGACTAGCGGGAGCTGGGGAAATGAGCAGTTCTTC
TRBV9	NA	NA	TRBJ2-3	CASSPPRTGDTQYF	TGTGCCAGCAGCCCTCCGAGGACGGGAGATACGCAGTATTTT
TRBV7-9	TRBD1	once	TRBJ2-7	CASSHSTGTGAYEQYF	TGTGCCAGCAGCCATTCCACCGGGACAGGCGCTTACGAGCAGTACTTC
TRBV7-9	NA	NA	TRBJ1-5	CASSFWDNQPQHF	TGTGCCAGCAGCTTTTGGGACAATCAGCCCCAGCATTTT
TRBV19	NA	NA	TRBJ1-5	CASSLLGGNQPQHF	TGTGCCAGTAGTCTCTTGGGGGGCAATCAGCCCCAGCATTTT
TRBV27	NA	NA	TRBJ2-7	CASSSTSEFSYEQYF	TGTGCCAGCAGTTCCACCTCGGAATTCTCCTACGAGCAGTACTTC
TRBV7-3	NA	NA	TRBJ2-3	CASSLRGIRGDTQYF	TGTGCCAGCAGCTTACGGGGGATTCGTGGAGATACGCAGTATTTT
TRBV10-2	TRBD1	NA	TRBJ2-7	CASRGQGGSYEQYF	TGCGCCAGCAGGGGACAGGGGGGCTCCTACGAGCAGTACTTC
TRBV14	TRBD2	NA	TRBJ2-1	CASSQLTSGNEQFF	TGTGCCAGCAGCCAACTGACTAGCGGCAATGAGCAGTTCTTC
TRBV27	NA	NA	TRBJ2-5	CASMFLGSGSFETQYF	TGTGCCAGCATGTTTCTTGGATCGGGTTCCTTTGAGACCCAGTACTTC
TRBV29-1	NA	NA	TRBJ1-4	CSGQQDTEGKLFF	TGCAGCGGCCAACAGGATACAGAGGGAAAACTGTTTTTT
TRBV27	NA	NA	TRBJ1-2	CASRNGDYGYTF	TGTGCCAGCAGGAATGGGGACTATGGCTACACCTTC
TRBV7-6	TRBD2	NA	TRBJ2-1	CASSSTSGIRDWNEQFF	TGTGCCAGCAGCTCAACTAGCGGGATCCGGGATTGGAATGAGCAGTTCTTC
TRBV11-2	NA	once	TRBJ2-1	CASSFDSLAPTHNEQFF	TGTGCCAGCAGCTTTGATTCCCTCGCCCCCACCCACAATGAGCAGTTCTTC
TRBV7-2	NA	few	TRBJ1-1	CASSEEGTEAFF	TGTGCCAGCAGCGAAGAGGGAACGGAAGCTTTCTTT
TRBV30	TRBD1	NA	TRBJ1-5	CAWSRDSGNNQPQHF	TGTGCCTGGAGTAGGGACAGCGGGAACAATCAGCCCCAGCATTTT
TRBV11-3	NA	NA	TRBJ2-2	CASSPRDTNTGELFF	TGTGCCAGCAGCCCCCGGGACACGAACACCGGGGAGCTGTTTTTT
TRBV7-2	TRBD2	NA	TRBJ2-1	CASSVTSGRALGEQFF	TGTGCCAGCAGCGTAACTAGCGGGAGGGCCTTGGGCGAGCAGTTCTTC
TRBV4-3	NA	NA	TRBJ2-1	CASSQDRPSSYNEQFF	TGCGCCAGCAGCCAAGATCGGCCTAGCTCCTACAATGAGCAGTTCTTC
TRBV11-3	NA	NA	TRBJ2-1	CASSSERTGNEQFF	TGTGCCAGCAGCTCGGAACGGACGGGGAATGAGCAGTTCTTC
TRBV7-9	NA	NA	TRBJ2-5	CASRLSRETQYF	TGTGCCAGCAGATTAAGCCGGGAGACCCAGTACTTC
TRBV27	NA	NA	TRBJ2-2	CASSFLRSNTGELFF	TGTGCCAGCAGTTTCTTAAGGAGTAACACCGGGGAGCTGTTTTTT
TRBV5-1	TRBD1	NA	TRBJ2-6	CASSFRDRGAGANVLTF	TGCGCCAGCAGCTTCCGAGACAGGGGCGCTGGGGCCAACGTCCTGACTTTC
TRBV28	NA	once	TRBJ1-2	CASAFQGTNYGYTF	TGTGCCAGCGCTTTCCAGGGCACTAACTATGGCTACACCTTC
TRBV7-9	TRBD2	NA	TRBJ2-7	CASSLGTTAYEQYF	TGTGCCAGCAGCTTGGGGACTACCGCCTACGAGCAGTACTTC
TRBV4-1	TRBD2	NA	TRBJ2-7	CASSQEPSGSPYEQYF	TGCGCCAGCAGCCAAGAACCTAGCGGATCCCCCTACGAGCAGTACTTC
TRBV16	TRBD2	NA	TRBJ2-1	CASSPPGGVGEQFF	TGTGCCAGCAGCCCCCCGGGGGGGGTTGGTGAGCAGTTCTTC
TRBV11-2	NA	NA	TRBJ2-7	CASSLGQGLEQYF	TGTGCCAGCAGCCTGGGGCAGGGGCTCGAGCAGTACTTC
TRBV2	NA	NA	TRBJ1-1	CASSEAVAGNTEAFF	TGTGCCAGCAGTGAAGCCGTCGCCGGGAACACTGAAGCTTTCTTT
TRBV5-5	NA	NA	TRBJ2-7	CASSLGVSYEQYF	TGTGCCAGCAGCTTGGGTGTCTCCTACGAGCAGTACTTC
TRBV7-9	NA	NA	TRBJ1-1	CASSYRGNTEAFF	TGTGCCAGCAGTTATCGGGGTAACACTGAAGCTTTCTTT
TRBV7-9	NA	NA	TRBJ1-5	CASSLQDRESNQPQHF	TGTGCCAGCAGCTTACAGGATAGAGAGAGCAATCAGCCCCAGCATTTT